These T cell receptor beta chains were read from a single sample in a study of shared clonotypes between healthy human individuals. Repertoires were generated with immunoSEQ multiplex PCR, while TCRdb's copy carries only in-frame clones and drops some. The sample comprises roughly 2,000,000 clones, approximately 95% of which are singletons, and 1.2% rests with the top ten. Input material: naive CD8+ T cells sorted from blood. The receptors here all came from a man younger than 35 in good health. Both conserved end residues are part of each CDR3. Fields, in order: V gene, D gene, J gene, clone size, CDR3 protein, CDR3 DNA. The D gene is left open where the match is weak. Where a row states a size, it is once, few, many or the class of an expanded clone; other rows omit it.

V: TRBV18
D: TRBD2
J: TRBJ2-5
size: .
CDR3: CASSPYGGAEETQYF
DNA: TGTGCCAGCTCACCTTACGGGGGGGCAGAAGAGACCCAGTACTTC

V: TRBV10-2
D: .
J: TRBJ2-7
size: .
CDR3: CASGGTYEQYF
DNA: TGCGCCAGCGGGGGGACATACGAGCAGTACTTC

V: TRBV2
D: .
J: TRBJ1-2
size: .
CDR3: CASTYTRVAYGYTF
DNA: TGTGCCAGCACCTACACGCGGGTGGCCTATGGCTACACCTTC

V: TRBV2
D: .
J: TRBJ2-2
size: .
CDR3: CASELVSSTFAGELFF
DNA: TGTGCCAGCGAGTTGGTGTCTAGCACGTTTGCCGGGGAGCTGTTTTTT

V: TRBV25-1
D: TRBD1
J: TRBJ1-1
size: .
CDR3: CASSEWDRVNTEAFF
DNA: TGTGCCAGCAGTGAATGGGACAGGGTGAACACTGAAGCTTTCTTT

V: TRBV10-1
D: TRBD2
J: TRBJ2-7
size: once
CDR3: CASRGLAGVYEQYF
DNA: TGCGCCAGCAGGGGACTAGCGGGAGTCTACGAGCAGTACTTC

V: TRBV30
D: TRBD1
J: TRBJ2-7
size: .
CDR3: CAWNQGDSYEQYF
DNA: TGTGCCTGGAACCAGGGGGACTCCTACGAGCAGTACTTC

V: TRBV7-9
D: TRBD2
J: TRBJ2-5
size: .
CDR3: CASSLELQGLAGETQYF
DNA: TGTGCCAGCAGCTTAGAACTCCAGGGACTAGCGGGAGAGACCCAGTACTTC

V: TRBV5-1
D: TRBD1
J: TRBJ2-7
size: .
CDR3: CASSFPGQSYEQYF
DNA: TGCGCCAGCAGCTTTCCGGGACAGTCCTACGAGCAGTACTTC

V: TRBV5-1
D: TRBD2
J: TRBJ2-1
size: .
CDR3: CASRTGLAGVRSDEQFF
DNA: TGCGCCAGCAGAACAGGACTAGCGGGGGTGCGTTCGGATGAGCAGTTCTTC

V: TRBV15
D: .
J: TRBJ2-1
size: .
CDR3: CATSIQTDNEQFF
DNA: TGTGCCACCAGCATCCAAACAGACAATGAGCAGTTCTTC

V: TRBV30
D: TRBD2
J: TRBJ2-1
size: .
CDR3: CAWISPWGAGVSNEQFF
DNA: TGTGCCTGGATTTCCCCCTGGGGAGCGGGAGTGTCAAATGAGCAGTTCTTC

V: TRBV11-2
D: .
J: TRBJ2-7
size: .
CDR3: CASSLDGAQPFSYEQYF
DNA: TGTGCCAGCAGCTTAGATGGGGCTCAGCCATTCTCCTACGAGCAGTACTTC

V: TRBV7-9
D: TRBD1
J: TRBJ1-4
size: .
CDR3: CASSLGSDREGEKLFF
DNA: TGTGCCAGCAGCTTAGGATCGGACAGGGAGGGGGAAAAACTGTTTTTT

V: TRBV7-9
D: .
J: TRBJ1-1
size: few
CDR3: CASSPSIEAFF
DNA: TGTGCCAGCAGCCCGTCGATTGAAGCTTTCTTT

V: TRBV6-1
D: .
J: TRBJ2-7
size: .
CDR3: CASSEGVVYEQYF
DNA: TGTGCCAGCAGTGAAGGTGTAGTATACGAGCAGTACTTC

V: TRBV9
D: .
J: TRBJ2-7
size: .
CDR3: CASSVGANTYEQYF
DNA: TGTGCCAGCAGCGTAGGGGCCAACACCTACGAGCAGTACTTC

V: TRBV7-9
D: .
J: TRBJ2-5
size: .
CDR3: CASSQGGAGETQYF
DNA: TGTGCCAGCAGCCAAGGCGGGGCCGGAGAGACCCAGTACTTC

V: TRBV5-4
D: TRBD2
J: TRBJ2-3
size: .
CDR3: CASSLYGGEVVYTQYF
DNA: TGTGCCAGCAGCTTATACGGGGGGGAGGTCGTATATACGCAGTATTTT

V: TRBV5-4
D: .
J: TRBJ1-4
size: .
CDR3: CASSLENEKLFF
DNA: TGTGCCAGCAGCTTGGAAAATGAAAAACTGTTTTTT

V: TRBV6-5
D: .
J: TRBJ1-6
size: once
CDR3: CAPTTRTPLHF
DNA: TGTGCCCCTACTACTAGGACCCCCCTCCACTTT